The 26 T cell receptor beta chains listed next were all sequenced from one sample in a study of T-cell memory formation after mild COVID-19. TCRdb reprocessed the 5' RACE reads via MiXCR and lists one record per CDR3 protein. The sample records around 200,000 distinct CDR3 sequences, roughly 30% being singletons. The sample consisted of PBMCs or a T cell subset sorted from them (not recorded which). These receptor sequences come from an adult woman who had mild COVID-19 (a few samples of this study predate the infection). Cell type and time point are not known.

This clonotype occurred once. The rearrangement uses TRBV7-9 and TRBJ1-1; D unclear. This CDR3 is 13 amino acids long. V lost 9 bases and J lost 1, with 12 bases in between. CDR1 is SEHNR, CDR2 FQNEAQ, per germline (reference sequence). DNA of the CDR3: TGTGCCAGTGGCCGTCGGGAGAACACTGAAGCTTTCTTT. Its protein is CASGRRENTEAFF.

V and J are TRBV29-1 and TRBJ2-1, with a tentative D call TRBD2 (5 bases). Germline V gene lookup returns CDR1 SQVTM and CDR2 ANQGSEA. V gave up 0 bases and J gave up 1 base, with 10 bases separating them. The CDR3 covers 15 residues. The CDR3 DNA is TGCAGCGTTGAAGACCTTCCGGGGTCCTACAATGAGCAGTTCTTC. It codes for CSVEDLPGSYNEQFF.

This clonotype came up many times. The V call is TRBV12-3 or TRBV12-4, the J call TRBJ2-5; D ambiguous. V dropped 6 bases and J dropped 2 bases, with 10 bases sitting between them. The CDR3 consists of 13 residues. CDR3 sequence: CASRSRRQETQYF. The CDR3 DNA is TGTGCCAGCAGGTCCCGGCGACAAGAGACCCAGTACTTC.

The chain links TRBV6-5 to TRBJ2-3; possible D gene TRBD2, 6 bases. Trimming removed 0 bases at V and 4 bases at J, with 8 bases between. The CDR3 is 14 amino acids. From germline, CDR1 is MNHEY and CDR2 SVGAGI. In nucleotides, the CDR3 is TGTGCCAGCAGTTACTCGGCGGGGTCAGATACGCAGTATTTT. As protein: CASSYSAGSDTQYF.

The chain recombines TRBV3-1 with TRBJ2-2; 13 positions match TRBD2. The CDR3 is made up of 16 amino acids. V was clipped by 0 bases and J by 12 bases; unmatched bases: 7. Germline CDR1 is LGHDT and CDR2 is YNNKEL (reference sequence). The CDR3 protein is CASSQERTSGSKKLFF. The CDR3 coding sequence is TGTGCCAGCAGCCAAGAGAGGACTAGCGGGAGTAAGAAGCTGTTTTTT.

The chain carries TRBV5-1 and TRBJ2-1; 8 bases fit TRBD1. The V segment lost 7 bases and the J segment 3 bases; nucleotides outside the gene matches: 12. This CDR3 has 16 amino acids. Germline V gives CDR1 SGHRS, CDR2 YFSETQ. CDR3 sequence (DNA): TGCGCCAGCCTGGACAGGGCGACATTAGACTACAATGAGCAGTTCTTC. This sequence encodes CASLDRATLDYNEQFF.

This clonotype has more than one count but fewer than ten. The chain recombines TRBV3-1 with TRBJ2-7; unclear D gene. The germline V and J ends were trimmed by 4 bases and 2 bases, with 12 bases remaining between them. The germline gives CDR1 LGHDT, CDR2 YNNKEL (reference sequence). This CDR3 has 14 residues. The CDR3 here is CASSPTSLTYEQYF. The CDR3 nucleotides are TGTGCCAGCAGCCCCACCTCTTTGACCTACGAGCAGTACTTC.

This clonotype has a single count. The chain recombines TRBV9 with TRBJ2-3, with 9 bases matching TRBD2. Germline values: CDR1 SGDLS, CDR2 YYNGEE. Trimming removed 1 base from V and 0 bases from J; junction bases left unmatched: 3. The CDR3 has 16 amino acids. The CDR3 DNA reads TGTGCCAGCAGCGTAACAGCGGGGGGCAGCACAGATACGCAGTATTTT. It specifies CASSVTAGGSTDTQYF.

This chain's CDR3 is CATSGIAGSGELFF. The CDR3, as DNA: TGTGCCACCAGTGGGATAGCGGGGTCGGGGGAGCTGTTTTTT. The chain links TRBV24-1 to TRBJ2-2, with TRBD2 matching over 8 bases. With V trimmed by 5 bases and J by 8 bases, 6 bases remained unmatched. Germline assignment: CDR1 KGHDR and CDR2 SFDVKD. CDR3 length: 14 amino acids.

The CDR3 DNA is TGTGCCAGCAGCTTGTTCCATGAGCAGTTCTTC. Protein product: CASSLFHEQFF. The V and J genes are TRBV5-6 and TRBJ2-1; the D is unclear. Trimming took off 1 base at V and 8 bases at J, with 4 bases between the two ends. This CDR3 is built from 11 residues. Germline values: CDR1 SGHDT, CDR2 YYEEEE.

The rearrangement links TRBV3-1 to TRBJ2-3; perhaps TRBD1 as D (6 bases). The germline gives CDR1 LGHDT, CDR2 YNNKEL (reference sequence). This CDR3 has 16 residues. V lost 3 bases and J lost 11, with 24 bases in between. The CDR3 is CASSQAFVQGGQRQYF. The CDR3 nucleotides are TGTGCCAGCAGCCAGGCCTTCGTTCAAGGAGGACAGCGGCAGTATTTT.

This rearrangement joins TRBV7-9 to TRBJ2-1; no firm D call. Germline V gene lookup returns CDR1 SEHNR and CDR2 FQNEAQ (reference sequence). Trimming took off 5 bases at V and 1 base at J, with 9 bases between the two ends. This CDR3 spans 14 amino acids. CDR3 nucleotide sequence: TGTGCCAGCAGCGGAAGTCCTTCCTACAATGAGCAGTTCTTC. Translated, it gives CASSGSPSYNEQFF.

The rearrangement joins TRBV7-9 to TRBJ2-4, with 7 bases aligning to TRBD1. The CDR3 contains 16 residues. CDR1 and CDR2 (germline): SEHNR, FQNEAQ (reference sequence). V was pared by 2 bases and J by 2 bases, with 6 bases of the junction left unmatched. DNA of the CDR3: TGTGCCAGCAGCTTAAATCCACAGGGGACCAAAAACATTCAGTACTTC. Encoded protein: CASSLNPQGTKNIQYF.

This chain uses TRBV18 with TRBJ2-7; the D gene is possibly TRBD1 (6 bases). CDR1 is KGHSH and CDR2 is LQKENI in the germline V gene. V was pared by 4 bases and J by 4 bases, with 8 bases between. The CDR3 extends over 12 amino acids. DNA of the CDR3: TGTGCCAGCTCACGACAGGATTACGAGCAGTACTTC. This gives the protein CASSRQDYEQYF.

This clonotype occurred a few times. The V call is TRBV7-8, the J call TRBJ1-2; 7 nucleotides align to TRBD1. CDR1 is SGHVS and CDR2 is FQNEAQ in the germline V gene. The CDR3 has 16 residues. Losses at the gene ends were 3 bases for V and 3 bases for J; bases not matched to a gene: 10. The CDR3, as DNA: TGTGCCAGCAGCTTCCTACACAGGGGTGGGGACTATGGCTACACCTTC. The encoded protein is CASSFLHRGGDYGYTF.

This clonotype was recorded a few times. The chain carries TRBV24-1 and TRBJ2-7; possibly TRBD1 for D (6 bases). V lost 3 bases to trimming and J lost 1 base, with 12 bases between them. The germline V gene encodes CDR1 KGHDR and CDR2 SFDVKD. The CDR3 length is 15 residues. CDR3 nucleotides: TGTGCCACCAGTGATGGGACATTGGGTTCCTACGAGCAGTACTTC. It yields the protein CATSDGTLGSYEQYF.

This chain joins TRBV24-1 and TRBJ2-3, with a tentative D call TRBD2 (5 bases). The CDR3 spans 16 residues. Trimming pared 2 bases from V and 1 base from J, leaving 12 bases between. The germline V gene has CDR1 KGHDR and CDR2 SFDVKD. The CDR3 spells CATSDSRGPGTDTQYF. In nucleotides, the CDR3 is TGTGCCACCAGTGATTCTCGGGGTCCTGGCACAGATACGCAGTATTTT.

The chain links TRBV7-2 to TRBJ2-5, with D maybe TRBD1 (5 bases). The V and J ends lost 1 base and 1 base respectively, with 7 bases between them. Germline CDR1 and CDR2: SGHTA and FQGNSA. The CDR3 covers 14 residues. CDR3 nucleotide sequence: TGTGCCAGCAGCTTAGGGGGCAGCCAAGAGACCCAGTACTTC. Its translation is CASSLGGSQETQYF.

V gene TRBV29-1 combines with J gene TRBJ2-1, with 12 bases fitting TRBD1. Trimming cost V 6 bases and J 3 bases; bases outside gene matches: 6. Per the germline V gene, CDR1 is SQVTM and CDR2 is ANQGSEA. CDR3 length equals 15 residues. The DNA for the CDR3 is TGCAGCGTGGTTGGGACAGGGGGCTACTACAATGAGCAGTTCTTC. It specifies CSVVGTGGYYNEQFF.

The gene calls are TRBV29-1 and TRBJ2-7; D possibly corresponds to TRBD1 (5 bases). Germline assignment: CDR1 SQVTM and CDR2 ANQGSEA. Deletions cut 4 bases from V and 4 bases from J, with 11 bases between. This CDR3 comprises 12 residues. CDR3 in amino acids: CSVGDRHYEQYF. In nucleotides, the CDR3 is TGCAGCGTTGGAGACAGACATTACGAGCAGTACTTC.

The chain couples TRBV2 to TRBJ1-1; a weak D match, TRBD1 (6 bases). CDR1 and CDR2 (germline): SNHLY, FYNNEI. Between the trimmed V and J ends, which lost 5 bases and 3 bases, there was a span of 16 bases. The CDR3 contains 15 residues. The CDR3 region is CASSKYRVQDTEAFF. The CDR3, as DNA: TGTGCCAGCAGTAAATACAGGGTGCAAGACACTGAAGCTTTCTTT.

CDR3 sequence (DNA): TGTGCCAGCAGTTACTCGAACTCAAGGGTCTACGAGCAGTACTTC. Its protein product is CASSYSNSRVYEQYF. The chain is built from TRBV6-5 and TRBJ2-7; no firm D call. V was pared by 0 bases and J by 3 bases, with 12 bases between. CDR3 length: 15 amino acids. Germline lookup yields CDR1 MNHEY and CDR2 SVGAGI.

This chain uses TRBV7-8 with TRBJ2-7; D is perhaps TRBD2 (6 bases). CDR1 is SGHVS and CDR2 is FQNEAQ in the germline V gene. V lost 11 bases and J lost 3, with 17 bases in between. The CDR3 runs 13 residues. In DNA form, the CDR3 reads TGTGCCGTTTGGGACGGCGGGGACTACGAGCAGTACTTC. Translation: CAVWDGGDYEQYF. The full variable domain, in which reference TRBV7-8 and TRBJ2-7 provide the parts outside the CDR3, is GAGVSQSPRYKVAKRGQDVALRCDPISGHVSLFWYQQALGQGPEFLTYFQNEAQLDKSGLPSDRFFAERPEGSVSTLKIQRTQQEDSAVYLCAVWDGGDYEQYFGPGTRLTVT.

This clonotype occurred many times. This rearrangement joins TRBV2 to TRBJ1-5; D is unresolved. Germline V gene sequence: CDR1 SNHLY, CDR2 FYNNEI. Trimming cost V 7 bases and J 7 bases, with 17 bases left between them. The CDR3 spans 14 residues. This chain's CDR3 is CASNQVQVGQPQHF. The DNA of the CDR3 is TGTGCCAGCAACCAAGTCCAGGTTGGACAGCCCCAGCATTTT.

This clonotype has just a few counts. The chain employs TRBV29-1 and TRBJ2-1; D tentatively reads TRBD1 or TRBD2 (5 bases each). From germline, CDR1 is SQVTM and CDR2 ANQGSEA. The V gene lost 5 bases and the J gene lost 3 bases, with 11 bases spanning the gap. The CDR3 is 13 residues long. As DNA, the CDR3 is TGCAGCGTTCTTCGGGGCAACTACAATGAGCAGTTCTTC. It yields the protein CSVLRGNYNEQFF.

This clonotype was seen only a few times. The chain has TRBV20-1 and TRBJ1-6; D possibly corresponds to TRBD1 (5 bases). The CDR3 runs to 13 residues. Per the germline V gene, CDR1 is DFQATT and CDR2 is SNEGSKA (reference sequence). V was clipped by 7 bases and J by 7 bases, with 14 bases between them. The CDR3 DNA sequence: TGCAGTGTGAGGGACGCCGGGAATTCACCCCTCCACTTT. This sequence encodes CSVRDAGNSPLHF.